The subject of this entry is one T cell receptor beta chain. The entry originates in a study of technical replicates of blood from a handful of donors. The V and J ends lost 5 bases and 4 bases respectively, with 12 bases between them. This CDR3 region has 12 residues. Germline V gene sequence: CDR1 GTSNPN, CDR2 SVGIG (reference sequence). The protocol was immunoSEQ multiplex PCR, while the TCRdb copy is restricted to in-frame clones and leaves out a portion. The sample lists tens of thousands of clones; 92% were seen once. The chain is built from TRBV30 and TRBJ2-7; a possible D gene is TRBD2 (6 bases). The sequence was obtained from a human donor in good health. The sequenced material came from T cells isolated from PBMCs. CDR3 amino acids: CAWESGEYEQYF. CDR3 sequence (DNA): TGTGCCTGGGAGTCGGGGGAATACGAGCAGTACTTC. Based on the CDR3 plus reference TRBV30 and TRBJ2-7, the full variable domain is SQTIHQWPATLVQPVGSPLSLECTVEGTSNPNLYWYRQAAGRGLQLLFYSVGIGQISSEVPQNLSASRPQDRQFILSSKKLLLSDSGFYLCAWESGEYEQYFGPGTRLTVT.